Shown below are 29 T cell receptor beta chains from a single sample sequenced in a study of blood T cell repertoires in COVID-19 (dated by TCRdb to 2020 to 2021). The library came from the immunoSEQ multiplex PCR assay. TCRdb re-hosts the immuneACCESS table, in-frame sequences only. Its copies lack some clones; in the studies checked, an unresolved V gene accounts for under half of them, and the cause for the rest is not known. The sample table contains 100,000 to 130,000 clones; only one count was recorded for around 88% of them. The ten largest clones take up roughly 6.6% of the sample. The source material was peripheral blood. The receptors were gathered from a man aged 50 to 60 with active or convalescent COVID-19.

V usage is TRBV5-4 and J usage is TRBJ2-2; maybe TRBD2 (6 bases). Germline V gene data show CDR1 as SGHNT and CDR2 as YYREEE (reference sequence). This CDR3 is 15 amino acids long. The V end was cut by 3 bases, the J end by 3 bases, with 12 bases between. The CDR3 is CASSYLATDTGELFF. The DNA for the CDR3 is TGTGCCAGCAGCTATCTAGCGACGGACACCGGGGAGCTGTTTTTT. Full variable domain (outside the CDR3, taken from reference TRBV5-4 and TRBJ2-2): ETGVTQSPTHLIKTRGQQVTLRCSSQSGHNTVSWYQQALGQGPQFIFQYYREEENGRGNFPPRFSGLQFPNYSSELNVNALELDDSALYLCASSYLATDTGELFFGEGSRLTVL.

Note on this clone: The sample has other DNA sequences that encode this CDR3 too. The J gene is TRBJ2-1, the V gene TRBV11-2; no clear D. Germline CDR1 reads SGHAT; CDR2 reads FQNNGV. The CDR3 is 12 amino acids. The V end was cut by 1 base, the J end by 6 bases, with 4 bases between. The chain's CDR3 is CASSLAGNEQFF. The DNA of the CDR3 is TGTGCCAGCAGCTTAGCGGGCAATGAGCAGTTCTTC. Using reference TRBV11-2 and TRBJ2-1 for the parts outside the CDR3, the full variable domain is EAGVAQSPRYKIIEKRQSVAFWCNPISGHATLYWYQQILGQGPKLLIQFQNNGVVDDSQLPKDRFSAERLKGVDSTLKIQPAKLEDSAVYLCASSLAGNEQFFGPGTRLTVL.

The chain has TRBV9 and TRBJ2-3; 8 bases align to TRBD2. The junction had 9 bases not matched to a gene; V was cut back by 3 bases and J by 3 bases. Germline CDR1 SGDLS, CDR2 YYNGEE. CDR3 length: 16 residues. In nucleotides, the CDR3 is TGTGCCAGCAGCGAACCCTCTGCGGGAGGTACAGATACGCAGTATTTT. This encodes CASSEPSAGGTDTQYF.

This sequence joins TRBV11-3 and TRBJ2-3; 11 positions match TRBD2. V shed 2 bases and J 5 bases; nucleotides not matched to a gene: 3. The CDR3 is made up of 15 amino acids. The germline V gene has CDR1 SGHNT and CDR2 YENEEA. The CDR3 protein is CASSLRLAGKDTQYF. The CDR3 DNA is TGTGCCAGCAGCTTACGACTAGCGGGAAAAGATACGCAGTATTTT.

V gene TRBV27 combines with J gene TRBJ2-5, with 9 bases that match TRBD2. The germline V gene has CDR1 MNHEY and CDR2 SMNVEV (reference sequence). V lost 2 bases, J lost 5 bases, and 6 bases stayed unmatched. The CDR3 length is 15 residues. This CDR3 is CASSLRAGGPETQYF. The CDR3 DNA is TGTGCCAGCAGTTTAAGGGCGGGAGGGCCGGAGACCCAGTACTTC.

This rearrangement joins TRBV6-5 to TRBJ1-4; no clear D gene. Deletions cut 2 bases from V and 5 bases from J, with 9 bases between. Germline assignment: CDR1 MNHEY and CDR2 SVGAGI. This CDR3 contains 14 residues. In DNA, the CDR3 is TGTGCCAGCAGTTACGGGCAGCTAAATGAAAAACTGTTTTTT. Translation gives CASSYGQLNEKLFF.

The count of this clone is one. This chain's CDR3 is CSSERGVSTDTQYF. CDR3 DNA sequence: TGCAGCTCTGAACGCGGGGTTAGCACAGATACGCAGTATTTT. V gene TRBV29-1 combines with J gene TRBJ2-3, with TRBD2 as a possible D gene (6 bases). Germline V gene lookup returns CDR1 SQVTM and CDR2 ANQGSEA. The CDR3 extends over 14 amino acids. V lost 8 bases and J lost 0, with 15 bases in between.

This clone has only a few counts. CDR3 residues: CASSQGAGPRVFF. DNA for the CDR3: TGTGCCAGCAGCCAAGGCGCAGGCCCCAGGGTGTTCTTC. The rearrangement links TRBV14 to TRBJ2-1, with a weak D call TRBD1 (5 bases). The CDR3 has 13 amino acids. Germline V gives CDR1 SGHDN, CDR2 FVKESK. V lost 1 base to trimming and J lost 15 bases, with 16 bases between them.

The chain recombines TRBV12-3 or TRBV12-4 with TRBJ2-1; D is unresolved. The germline V and J ends were trimmed by 3 bases and 5 bases, with 2 bases remaining between them. This CDR3 is 11 amino acids long. The CDR3 here is CASSFNNEQFF. The DNA for the CDR3 is TGTGCCAGCAGTTTTAACAATGAGCAGTTCTTC.

J is TRBJ2-1 and V is TRBV18, with TRBD2 matching 13 bases. Germline CDR1 and CDR2: KGHSH and LQKENI. V lost 1 base and J lost 0; bases outside the gene matches: 0. CDR3 length: 17 amino acids. The CDR3 DNA reads as TGTGCCAGCTCACCACGGACTAGCGGGAGCTCCTACAATGAGCAGTTCTTC. This sequence encodes CASSPRTSGSSYNEQFF. The entire variable domain, with the rest obtained from reference TRBV18 and TRBJ2-1, is as follows: NAGVMQNPRHLVRRRGQEARLRCSPMKGHSHVYWYRQLPEEGLKFMVYLQKENIIDESGMPKERFSAEFPKEGPSILRIQQVVRGDSAAYFCASSPRTSGSSYNEQFFGPGTRLTVL.

This clone was counted only a few times. V gene TRBV25-1 combines with J gene TRBJ2-2, with 7 bases matching TRBD1. V lost 1 base, J lost 6 bases, and 2 bases stayed unmatched. Germline V gene lookup returns CDR1 MGHDK and CDR2 SYGVNS. The length of the CDR3 is 14 residues. The CDR3 spells CASSEFDRAGELFF. The CDR3 DNA is TGTGCCAGCAGTGAATTCGACAGGGCCGGGGAGCTGTTTTTT.

This clone was recorded only once. The chain couples TRBV4-1 to TRBJ1-4; weak D call: TRBD1 (6 bases). The V end was cut by 5 bases, the J end by 8 bases, with 18 bases between. The CDR3 contains 15 residues. In germline, CDR1 is MGHRA, CDR2 YSYEKL. This CDR3 reads CASSGEQGTDEKLFF. The CDR3 coding sequence is TGCGCCAGCAGCGGGGAACAGGGTACAGACGAAAAACTGTTTTTT.

This clone was observed once. The V gene is TRBV30, the J gene TRBJ1-5, with 7 positions matching TRBD1. Germline loops: CDR1 GTSNPN, CDR2 SVGIG (reference sequence). This CDR3 is built from 12 residues. V shed 5 bases and J 2 bases; nucleotides not matched to a gene: 0. CDR3 in DNA: TGTGCCTGGGACAGGGGCAATCAGCCCCAGCATTTT. Amino acids: CAWDRGNQPQHF.

In the case of this clone: Other DNA sequences of this sample code for an identical CDR3. This chain connects TRBV29-1 to TRBJ2-7; 7 nucleotides line up with TRBD1. The germline V gene has CDR1 SQVTM and CDR2 ANQGSEA. CDR3 size: 17 residues. The trim removed 3 bases at V and 0 bases at J, leaving 14 bases unmatched. The CDR3 region is CSVETPTRTGSSYEQYF. CDR3 DNA: TGCAGCGTTGAGACCCCCACTCGGACAGGCAGCTCCTACGAGCAGTACTTC.

The chain employs TRBV14 and TRBJ2-7, with 8 bases matching TRBD1. The V gene end was trimmed by 0 bases and the J gene end by 3 bases; junction bases not matched to a gene: 7. Germline V gives CDR1 SGHDN, CDR2 FVKESK. The CDR3 is 16 amino acids. CDR3 residues: CASSQDLRTGYYEQYF. The CDR3 DNA reads TGTGCCAGCAGCCAAGATCTCAGGACAGGGTACTACGAGCAGTACTTC.

A few counts support this clone. V gene TRBV28 combines with J gene TRBJ2-1, with 7 bases identical to TRBD2. This CDR3 is built from 16 residues. CDR1 and CDR2 from the germline V gene are MDHEN and SYDVKM. Trimming took 5 bases from V and 3 from J; bases not matched to a gene: 10. The chain's CDR3 is CASSPFSGIVYNEQFF. As DNA, the CDR3 is TGTGCCAGCAGTCCCTTCAGCGGGATAGTCTACAATGAGCAGTTCTTC.

The chain has TRBV7-6 and TRBJ2-7, with 9 positions matching TRBD2. The CDR3 loop spans 15 amino acids. The germline gives CDR1 SGHVS, CDR2 FNYEAQ. The V gene end was trimmed by 5 bases and the J gene end by 6 bases; junction bases not matched to a gene: 11. In DNA, the CDR3 is TGTGCCAGCAGCCCCGGGACTAGCCTAGGGCTCGAGCAGTACTTC. Amino acids: CASSPGTSLGLEQYF.

V and J are TRBV2 and TRBJ2-3; perhaps TRBD1 as D (5 bases). CDR1 SNHLY and CDR2 FYNNEI come from the germline V gene. V lost 2 bases, J lost 0 bases, and 9 bases lay in between. The CDR3 covers 15 residues. This chain's CDR3 is CASSERGLSTDTQYF. The CDR3 DNA sequence: TGTGCCAGCAGTGAAAGGGGCCTTAGCACAGATACGCAGTATTTT.

The V gene is TRBV7-2, the J gene TRBJ2-7, with a possible D match to TRBD2 (6 bases). There are 14 residues in the CDR3. V was trimmed by 0 bases and J by 5 bases, leaving 11 bases between them. Germline loops: CDR1 SGHTA, CDR2 FQGNSA. CDR3 sequence (DNA): TGTGCCAGCAGCTTAGCCGGGAGTATCAACGAGCAGTACTTC. Amino acids: CASSLAGSINEQYF. Filled out from reference TRBV7-2 and TRBJ2-7, the complete variable domain reads GAGVSQSPSNKVTEKGKDVELRCDPISGHTALYWYRQSLGQGLEFLIYFQGNSAPDKSGLPSDRFSAERTGGSVSTLTIQRTQQEDSAVYLCASSLAGSINEQYFGPGTRLTVT.

The genes are TRBV4-2 and TRBJ2-3; 11 bases agree with TRBD2. CDR1 is LGHNA and CDR2 is YNFKEQ in the germline V gene. V dropped 4 bases and J dropped 0; count of bases not matched to a gene: 6. The CDR3 contains 17 residues. The CDR3 protein is CASSRGLADLSTDTQYF. In DNA, the CDR3 is TGTGCCAGCAGCCGGGGACTAGCGGACCTTAGCACAGATACGCAGTATTTT.

This clone was found once. The chain combines TRBV7-9 with TRBJ2-5; 7 positions agree with TRBD1. CDR3 size: 14 residues. The V gene's germline CDR1 is SEHNR and CDR2 FQNEAQ (reference sequence). V was pared by 7 bases and J by 0 bases, with 5 bases of the junction left unmatched. CDR3 sequence (DNA): TGTGCCAGCACCAAGACAGGGCACCAAGAGACCCAGTACTTC. Amino acids: CASTKTGHQETQYF.

The chain has TRBV6-6 and TRBJ1-5, with a possible D match to TRBD1 (5 bases). The CDR3 contains 13 residues. Trimming left V 2 bases short and J 7 bases short, with 9 bases between. Looked up from germline, CDR1 is MNHNY and CDR2 is SVGAGI (reference sequence). The CDR3 sequence is CASSYGGRQPQHF. The CDR3 bases are TGTGCCAGCAGTTACGGGGGGAGGCAGCCCCAGCATTTT.

This clone was seen only once. The chain combines TRBV9 with TRBJ2-4; D is possibly TRBD2 (7 bases). Between the trimmed V and J ends, which lost 2 bases and 5 bases, there was a span of 14 bases. The CDR3 covers 15 residues. Germline V CDR1 and CDR2: SGDLS, YYNGEE. The CDR3 coding sequence is TGTGCCAGCAGCGTTAGGGGGGGCACCGAAAACATTCAGTACTTC. Protein product: CASSVRGGTENIQYF. Full variable domain (rest looked up from reference TRBV9 and TRBJ2-4): DSGVTQTPKHLITATGQRVTLRCSPRSGDLSVYWYQQSLDQGLQFLIQYYNGEERAKGNILERFSAQQFPDLHSELNLSSLELGDSALYFCASSVRGGTENIQYFGAGTRLSVL.

J is TRBJ2-1 and V is TRBV4-1, with 7 positions matching TRBD2. Germline-derived CDR1 and CDR2 are MGHRA and YSYEKL. V was pared by 5 bases and J by 5 bases, with 9 bases of the junction left unmatched. The CDR3 is made up of 15 amino acids. As DNA, the CDR3 is TGCGCCAGCAGCGATCGCGGGCGGGAGAACAATGAGCAGTTCTTC. Its translation is CASSDRGRENNEQFF.

The chain couples TRBV5-6 to TRBJ2-7, with D perhaps matching TRBD1 (5 bases). V was pared by 3 bases and J by 2 bases, with 6 bases between. Germline V gene sequence: CDR1 SGHDT, CDR2 YYEEEE. There are 12 residues in the CDR3. In DNA, the CDR3 is TGTGCCAGCAGCTCGACAGCCTACGAGCAGTACTTC. Translating gives CASSSTAYEQYF.

V gene TRBV19 combines with J gene TRBJ2-7; 8 bases fit TRBD2. There are 16 residues in the CDR3. Per the germline V gene, CDR1 is LNHDA and CDR2 is SQIVND (reference sequence). Trimming cost V 4 bases and J 4 bases; bases outside gene matches: 12. CDR3 in amino acids: CASSSQLPGGPYEQYF. The DNA of the CDR3 is TGTGCCAGTAGTAGCCAACTCCCGGGAGGGCCATACGAGCAGTACTTC.

The chain is built from TRBV19 and TRBJ1-5; D might be TRBD1 (5 bases). This CDR3 spans 14 amino acids. Germline values: CDR1 LNHDA, CDR2 SQIVND (reference sequence). The V end was cut by 7 bases, the J end by 6 bases, with 16 bases between. The CDR3 coding sequence is TGTGCCAGTATTGGCGGCAGGGTGGGTCAGCCCCAGCATTTT. Amino acids: CASIGGRVGQPQHF.

The CDR3 loop is CASSRTSGSGFSVVDTQYF. The CDR3 nucleotides read TGTGCCAGCAGCCGAACTAGCGGGAGTGGTTTTTCGGTTGTAGATACGCAGTATTTT. The V call is TRBV9, the J call TRBJ2-3, with TRBD2 matching 11 bases. The CDR3 has 19 residues. After removal of 4 bases from V and 5 bases from J, the junction contained 18 bases not matched to a gene. Germline loops: CDR1 SGDLS, CDR2 YYNGEE.

The chain joins TRBV19 to TRBJ1-1; 7 bases align to TRBD1. The V and J ends lost 5 bases and 7 bases, in that order; junction bases with no gene match: 13. Germline CDR1 LNHDA, CDR2 SQIVND (reference sequence). The CDR3 loop spans 15 amino acids. The CDR3 sequence is CASSPDTGTVSEAFF. The CDR3 DNA is TGTGCCAGTAGTCCGGATACCGGGACAGTCAGTGAAGCTTTCTTT.